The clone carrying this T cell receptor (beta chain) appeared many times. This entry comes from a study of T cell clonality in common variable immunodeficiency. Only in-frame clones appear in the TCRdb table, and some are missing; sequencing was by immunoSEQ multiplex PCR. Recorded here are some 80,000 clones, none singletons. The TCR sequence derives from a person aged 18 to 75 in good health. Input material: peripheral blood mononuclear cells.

The DNA read from the CDR3 is TGTGCCAGCGCAGGCGGGATAGGATACGAG. Its translation is CASAGGIGYE. The whole CDR3 sequence is CASAGGIGYEQYF. The chain uses TRBV7-2 and TRBJ2-7; weak D call: TRBD2 (6 bases). The read finishes 3 residues shy of the CDR3 end, and the germline J gene is used to complete it. The CDR3 is 13 residues long. Looked up from germline, CDR1 is SGHTA and CDR2 is FQGNSA. V shed 8 bases and J shed 4 bases, with 15 bases lying between them.